A single sample gave rise to the 14 T cell receptor beta chains below, sequenced in a study of response to subunit inactivated influenza vaccine. Via MiXCR, TCRdb re-called the RT-PCR reads, giving one row per CDR3 protein. Of under 800,000 distinct CDR3 sequences in the sample, over 11% are singletons; the top ten hold less than 9%. The sequencing here drew on PBMCs from blood, taken 14 to 15 days before vaccination. The receptors shown here come from a man aged 45 to 65 who received an inactivated influenza vaccine.

This rearrangement joins TRBV29-1 to TRBJ2-1, with D perhaps matching TRBD2 (6 bases). The V gene lost 2 bases and the J gene lost 9 bases, with 14 bases spanning the gap. The CDR3 is 13 amino acids. Germline V gives CDR1 SQVTM, CDR2 ANQGSEA. CDR3 region: CSVELSSAGEQFF. The DNA of the CDR3 is TGCAGCGTTGAACTGTCGTCAGCGGGTGAGCAGTTCTTC.

The chain employs TRBV20-1 and TRBJ2-7, with 9 positions matching TRBD1. This CDR3 has 15 residues. V lost 5 bases and J lost 0; bases outside the gene matches: 8. CDR1 DFQATT and CDR2 SNEGSKA come from the germline V gene (reference sequence). CDR3: CSAHSGTGSSYEQYF. The CDR3 nucleotides are TGCAGTGCTCACTCTGGGACAGGGAGCTCCTACGAGCAGTACTTC.

The chain employs TRBV7-8 and TRBJ2-3, with 12 bases that match TRBD2. The CDR3 sequence is 18 residues long. The V and J ends lost 3 bases and 1 base, in that order; junction bases with no gene match: 8. Germline values: CDR1 SGHVS, CDR2 FQNEAQ. The CDR3 DNA reads TGTGCCAGCAGCTTCGGACTAGCGGGGCCTCGGGGCACAGATACGCAGTATTTT. Its translation is CASSFGLAGPRGTDTQYF.

The V call is TRBV7-3, the J call TRBJ2-7; 10 bases agree with TRBD2. From germline, CDR1 is SGHTA and CDR2 FQGTGA. This CDR3 comprises 15 residues. The V gene end was trimmed by 4 bases and the J gene end by 4 bases; junction bases not matched to a gene: 7. CDR3 amino acids: CASSYASGRQYEQYF. CDR3 in DNA: TGTGCCAGCAGCTACGCTAGCGGGAGACAGTACGAGCAGTACTTC.

In DNA form, the CDR3 reads TGCAGTGCTAGACCCCTTCGGGACAGGGGAGGCAATCAGCCCCAGCATTTT. Translation gives CSARPLRDRGGNQPQHF. The chain recombines TRBV20-1 with TRBJ1-5, with TRBD1 matching over 10 bases. CDR1 DFQATT and CDR2 SNEGSKA come from the germline V gene (reference sequence). The V and J ends lost 2 bases and 2 bases, in that order; junction bases with no gene match: 9. The CDR3 has 17 residues.

The V and J genes are TRBV6-5 and TRBJ2-1; possibly TRBD2 for D (6 bases). This CDR3 is built from 15 residues. The germline CDR1 and CDR2 sequences are MNHEY and SVGAGI. V lost 3 bases, J lost 4 bases, and 13 bases lay in between. CDR3 bases: TGTGCCAGCAGTTATCGGTCTAGCGAGTACAATGAGCAGTTCTTC. This codes for CASSYRSSEYNEQFF.

This clonotype was counted many times. V usage is TRBV11-2 and J usage is TRBJ2-5, with unresolved D. The CDR3 spans 15 residues. In germline, CDR1 is SGHAT, CDR2 FQNNGV. The ends were cut back, 5 bases at V and 2 bases at J, with 15 bases in the middle. The CDR3 is CASSLVPGEQETQYF. CDR3 sequence (DNA): TGTGCCAGCAGCCTCGTTCCGGGCGAGCAAGAGACCCAGTACTTC.

This clonotype has a handful of counts. V usage is TRBV4-1 and J usage is TRBJ1-4; D is possibly TRBD1 (5 bases). V shed 3 bases and J shed 4 bases, with 21 bases lying between them. Germline V gives CDR1 MGHRA, CDR2 YSYEKL. CDR3 length: 18 residues. CDR3 loop: CASSHHHPKTAFNEKLFF. The CDR3 DNA is TGCGCCAGCAGCCATCATCACCCAAAGACAGCTTTTAATGAAAAACTGTTTTTT.

This clonotype was observed at least ten times. V usage is TRBV5-6 and J usage is TRBJ2-2; D ambiguous. V shed 0 bases and J shed 4 bases, with 10 bases lying between them. The CDR3 loop spans 15 amino acids. The germline CDR1 and CDR2 sequences are SGHDT and YYEEEE. CDR3 amino acids: CASSLDLKGTGELFF. DNA for the CDR3: TGTGCCAGCAGCTTGGACCTCAAGGGCACCGGGGAGCTGTTTTTT.

This chain uses TRBV4-3 with TRBJ1-3; 9 bases fit TRBD1. This CDR3 has 16 residues. V shed 3 bases, J shed 3 bases, and the junction held 6 bases outside the gene matches. Per the germline V gene, CDR1 is LGHNA and CDR2 is YSLEER. CDR3 amino acids: CASSHTQGAGGNTIYF. DNA of the CDR3: TGCGCCAGCAGCCACACACAGGGGGCTGGTGGAAACACCATATATTTT.

CDR3 nucleotides: TGCGCCAGCAGGACAGGAGGATACCAAGAGACCCAGTACTTC. It codes for CASRTGGYQETQYF. The chain links TRBV5-1 to TRBJ2-5; D might be TRBD1 (6 bases). Trimming shortened V by 5 bases and J by 0 bases, and 11 bases separated the two germline ends. The CDR3 runs 14 residues. Germline loops: CDR1 SGHRS, CDR2 YFSETQ.

This clonotype was observed a few times. CDR3 bases: TGCGCCAGCAGCCAACGTCCAGGGACGCAAGAGACCCAGTACTTC. Its protein is CASSQRPGTQETQYF. The chain is built from TRBV4-3 and TRBJ2-5; D may correspond to TRBD1 or TRBD2 (5 bases each). CDR3 length: 15 amino acids. Trimming shortened V by 2 bases and J by 2 bases, and 12 bases separated the two germline ends. Germline V lookup: CDR1 LGHNA, CDR2 YSLEER.

This chain links TRBV11-2 with TRBJ2-1; 7 bases are shared with TRBD2. The ends lost 2 bases at V and 2 bases at J; junction bases unmatched: 3. Germline V lookup: CDR1 SGHAT, CDR2 FQNNGV. The CDR3 covers 15 residues. The DNA of the CDR3 is TGTGCCAGCAGCTTACGGGAGGCCCCCTACAATGAGCAGTTCTTC. It translates to CASSLREAPYNEQFF.

This chain uses TRBV13 with TRBJ2-7, with TRBD1 matching over 11 bases. Germline trimming cut 4 bases from V and 4 bases from J; bases unmatched to any gene: 6. This CDR3 contains 15 residues. Germline CDR1 reads PRHDT; CDR2 reads FYEKMQ (reference sequence). This CDR3 reads CASSSRGTGGYEQYF. DNA of the CDR3: TGTGCCAGCAGCTCCCGTGGGACAGGGGGATACGAGCAGTACTTC.